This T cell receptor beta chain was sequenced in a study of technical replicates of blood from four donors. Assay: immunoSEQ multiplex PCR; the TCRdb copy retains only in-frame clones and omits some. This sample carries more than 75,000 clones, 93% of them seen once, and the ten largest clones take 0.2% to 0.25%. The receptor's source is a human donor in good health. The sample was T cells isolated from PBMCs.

Written as DNA, the CDR3 is TGTGCCAGTACCGAAATGGCGGCCACACACACTGAAGCTTTCTTT. This codes for CASTEMAATHTEAFF. V and J are TRBV19 and TRBJ1-1; D uncertain. Germline CDR1 LNHDA, CDR2 SQIVND (reference sequence). The germline V and J ends were trimmed by 7 bases and 3 bases, with 18 bases remaining between them. This CDR3 has 15 residues.